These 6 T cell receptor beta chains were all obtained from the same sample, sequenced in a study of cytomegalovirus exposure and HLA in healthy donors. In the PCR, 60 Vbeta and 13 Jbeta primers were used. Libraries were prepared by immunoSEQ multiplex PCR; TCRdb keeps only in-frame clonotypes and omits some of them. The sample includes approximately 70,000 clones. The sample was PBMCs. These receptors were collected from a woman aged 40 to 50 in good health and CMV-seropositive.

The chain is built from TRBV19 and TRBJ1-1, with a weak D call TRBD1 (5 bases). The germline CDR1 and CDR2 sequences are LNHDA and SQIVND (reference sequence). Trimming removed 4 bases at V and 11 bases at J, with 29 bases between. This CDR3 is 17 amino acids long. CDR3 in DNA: TGTGCCAGTAGTAAAGATGAAGAAGACAGTGAACACTTAGACGCTTTCTTT. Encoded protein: CASSKDEEDSEHLDAFF.

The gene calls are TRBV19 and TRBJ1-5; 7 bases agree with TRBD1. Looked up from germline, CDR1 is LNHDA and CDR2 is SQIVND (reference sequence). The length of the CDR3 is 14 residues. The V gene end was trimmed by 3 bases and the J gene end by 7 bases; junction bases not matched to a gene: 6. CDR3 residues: CASSIRQGEQPQHF. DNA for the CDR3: TGTGCCAGTAGTATCCGACAGGGTGAGCAGCCCCAGCATTTT. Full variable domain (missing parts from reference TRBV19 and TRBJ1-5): DGGITQSPKYLFRKEGQNVTLSCEQNLNHDAMYWYRQDPGQGLRLIYYSQIVNDFQKGDIAEGYSVSREKKESFPLTVTSAQKNPTAFYLCASSIRQGEQPQHFGDGTRLSIL.

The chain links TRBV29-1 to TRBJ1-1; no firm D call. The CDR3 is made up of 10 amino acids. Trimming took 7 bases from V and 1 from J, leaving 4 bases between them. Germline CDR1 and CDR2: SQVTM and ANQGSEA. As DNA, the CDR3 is TGCAGCGCCCAGAACACTGAAGCTTTCTTT. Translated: CSAQNTEAFF.

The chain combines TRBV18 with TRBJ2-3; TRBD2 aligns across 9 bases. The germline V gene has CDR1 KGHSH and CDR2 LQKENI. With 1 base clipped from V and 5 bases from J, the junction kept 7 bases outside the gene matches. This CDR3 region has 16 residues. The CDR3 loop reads CASSPLVAGVKDTQYF. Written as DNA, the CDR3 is TGTGCCAGCTCACCACTCGTAGCGGGAGTTAAAGATACGCAGTATTTT.

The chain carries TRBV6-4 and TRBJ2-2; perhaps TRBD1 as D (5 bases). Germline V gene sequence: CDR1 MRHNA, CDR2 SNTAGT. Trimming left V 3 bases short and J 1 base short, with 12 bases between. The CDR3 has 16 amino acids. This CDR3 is CASSENRQGNTGELFF. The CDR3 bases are TGTGCCAGCAGTGAAAATCGGCAGGGGAACACCGGGGAGCTGTTTTTT.

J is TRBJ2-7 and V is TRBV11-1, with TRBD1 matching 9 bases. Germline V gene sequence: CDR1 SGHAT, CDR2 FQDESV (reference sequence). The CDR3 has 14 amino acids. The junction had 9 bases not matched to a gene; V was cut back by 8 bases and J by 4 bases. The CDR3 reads CASSQRGTGYEQYF. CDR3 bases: TGTGCCAGCTCACAAAGGGGGACAGGGTACGAGCAGTACTTC. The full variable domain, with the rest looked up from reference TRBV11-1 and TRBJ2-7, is EAEVAQSPRYKITEKSQAVAFWCDPISGHATLYWYRQILGQGPELLVQFQDESVVDDSQLPKDRFSAERLKGVDSTLKIQPAELGDSAMYLCASSQRGTGYEQYFGPGTRLTVT.